This TCR beta chain was recovered during a study of CD8+CD57+ T cells in acquired aplastic anemia. Study background: Sorted CD4+ and CD8+ cell DNA averaged 3.2 ug. Healthy CD8+ samples averaged about 11.0 million reads.

Findings of the study overall: Any difference that existed in CD8+ Simpson's diversity between patients and controls was not significant.

Genomic DNA, the template, was used for profiling of the TCR beta VDJ and CDR3. From the reads, TCRdb called clonotypes with MiXCR, one entry per CDR3 protein. The sample holds approximately 170,000 distinct CDR3 sequences; around 60% are singletons and the top ten take 45% to 50%. In regard to this clonotype: Its antigen is unidentified.

The clonotype was recovered from a human donor in good health. What was sequenced was sorted CD4+, CD8+, or CD8+CD57+ T cells (not recorded which) from PBMCs.

CDR3 protein: CASSPPRRGNGYTF. CDR3 coding DNA: TGTGCCAGCAGCCCCCCGAGGAGGGGGAATGGCTACACCTTC. This sequence joins TRBV7-2 and TRBJ1-2; D is possibly TRBD1 (6 bases). Germline-derived CDR1 and CDR2 are SGHTA and FQGNSA. The CDR3 runs 14 residues. V was shortened by 5 bases and J by 6 bases, with 16 bases between the two germline ends.